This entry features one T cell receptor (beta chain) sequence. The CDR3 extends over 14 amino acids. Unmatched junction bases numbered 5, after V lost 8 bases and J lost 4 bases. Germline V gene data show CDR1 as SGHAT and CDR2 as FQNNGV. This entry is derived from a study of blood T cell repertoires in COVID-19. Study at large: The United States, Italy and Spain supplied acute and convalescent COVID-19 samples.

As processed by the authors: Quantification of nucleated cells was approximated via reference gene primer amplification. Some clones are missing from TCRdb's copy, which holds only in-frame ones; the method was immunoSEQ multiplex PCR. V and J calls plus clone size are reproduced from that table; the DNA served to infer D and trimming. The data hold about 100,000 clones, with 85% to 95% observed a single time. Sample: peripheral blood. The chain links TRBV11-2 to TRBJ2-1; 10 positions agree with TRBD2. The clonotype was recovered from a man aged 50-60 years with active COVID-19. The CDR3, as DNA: TGTGCCAGCGCACTAGCGGGAAGGTACAATGAGCAGTTCTTC. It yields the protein CASALAGRYNEQFF.